Listed here are 14 T cell receptor beta chains from one sample, sequenced in a study of T cells in Graves' hyperthyroidism and ophthalmopathy. Amplification targeted TCR beta CDR3 regions from RNA transcripts. With the HTBI primer set, the TCR CDR3 went through a first round of RT-PCR. Using its own MiXCR run on the multiplex PCR reads, TCRdb lists one record per CDR3 protein. The repertoire consists of about 840,000 distinct CDR3 sequences, with more than 30% occurring once and the leading ten covering around 9.3%. Sequencing input: blood. The origin of the receptors is a man between 18 and 29 years old with Graves' hyperthyroidism.

The V call is TRBV7-2, the J call TRBJ1-1; D unresolved. CDR3 length equals 15 residues. CDR1 and CDR2 (germline): SGHTA, FQGNSA. With 6 bases removed from V and 1 base from J, the gap between germline ends came to 15 bases. CDR3 protein: CASRTHRIQNTEAFF. The CDR3 region has the DNA TGTGCCAGCAGGACCCATAGGATTCAGAACACTGAAGCTTTCTTT.

The rearrangement links TRBV9 to TRBJ1-1; D is unclear. CDR3 length equals 13 residues. V lost 0 bases to trimming and J lost 4 bases, with 7 bases between them. Germline-derived CDR1 and CDR2 are SGDLS and YYNGEE. CDR3 nucleotides: TGTGCCAGCAGCGTAGGGCGTCTCACTGAAGCTTTCTTT. This translates into CASSVGRLTEAFF.

The CDR3 region is CSARSLTKTEAFF. The CDR3 DNA follows: TGCAGTGCTAGATCCCTCACCAAGACTGAAGCTTTCTTT. The V call is TRBV20-1, the J call TRBJ1-1; no clear D. The CDR3 sequence is 13 residues long. Germline assignment: CDR1 DFQATT and CDR2 SNEGSKA (reference sequence). V was shortened by 2 bases and J by 5 bases, with 12 bases between the two germline ends.

This clonotype has only a few counts. V and J are TRBV5-1 and TRBJ2-2, with 8 bases lining up with TRBD1. In germline, CDR1 is SGHRS, CDR2 YFSETQ. The V and J ends lost 10 bases and 4 bases, in that order; junction bases with no gene match: 9. The CDR3 extends over 14 amino acids. CDR3 nucleotides: TGCGCCGGGGGGACAGGTGATAGCACCGGGGAGCTGTTTTTT. It translates to CAGGTGDSTGELFF.

This clonotype was counted a few times. The chain is built from TRBV19 and TRBJ1-5; 11 nucleotides align to TRBD1. The V segment lost 3 bases and the J segment 4 bases; nucleotides outside the gene matches: 5. CDR1 and CDR2 from the germline V gene are LNHDA and SQIVND (reference sequence). The CDR3 covers 16 residues. CDR3 DNA sequence: TGTGCCAGTAGTATCGGGACAGGGGGGAATAATCAGCCCCAGCATTTT. This codes for CASSIGTGGNNQPQHF.

Ten or more counts support this clonotype. The gene calls are TRBV25-1 and TRBJ2-7; no clear D. V lost 2 bases and J 2 bases, leaving 10 bases between the germline ends. Germline V gene sequence: CDR1 MGHDK, CDR2 SYGVNS. The CDR3 totals 14 residues. The DNA of the CDR3 is TGTGCCAGCAGTGAAAACAGCCGGGCCTACGAGCAGTACTTC. As protein: CASSENSRAYEQYF.

This chain joins TRBV2 and TRBJ2-5; tentative D call: TRBD2 (5 bases). CDR1 SNHLY and CDR2 FYNNEI come from the germline V gene. This CDR3 comprises 15 residues. V was shortened by 6 bases and J by 2 bases, with 16 bases between the two germline ends. CDR3 nucleotides: TGTGCCAGCAGGTCGGCCGAGGGCCTGCAAGAGACCCAGTACTTC. Its translation is CASRSAEGLQETQYF.

This clonotype was counted between two and nine times. The chain has TRBV12-3 or TRBV12-4 and TRBJ1-1, with a tentative D call TRBD1 (6 bases). The CDR3 totals 13 residues. The V end was cut by 5 bases, the J end by 5 bases, with 12 bases between. CDR3 nucleotides: TGTGCCAGCAGTGTCGTACAGGGAACTGAAGCTTTCTTT. Translated, it gives CASSVVQGTEAFF.

The chain combines TRBV6-1 with TRBJ1-3, with TRBD1 matching 11 bases. V trimming: 6 bases; J trimming: 7 bases; junction bases outside the gene matches: 5. There are 14 residues in the CDR3. The germline V gene encodes CDR1 MNHNS and CDR2 SASEGT. The CDR3 sequence is CASSSGQGANTIYF. CDR3 nucleotides: TGTGCCAGCAGCTCCGGACAGGGGGCGAACACCATATATTTT.

This clonotype was detected ten times or more. This chain joins TRBV7-3 and TRBJ1-1; D unclear. CDR1 is SGHTA, CDR2 FQGTGA, per germline. The CDR3 runs 11 residues. Trimming left V 6 bases short and J 4 bases short, with 6 bases between. CDR3 loop: CASRGVTEAFF. The CDR3 DNA sequence: TGTGCCAGCAGGGGTGTCACTGAAGCTTTCTTT.

Worth noting for this clonotype: Sequence at one end of the junction differs from germline and may be a read error. The genes are TRBV7-9 and TRBJ2-5; D is undetermined. This CDR3 spans 15 amino acids. From germline, CDR1 is SEHNR and CDR2 FQNEAQ (reference sequence). CDR3 DNA: TGTGCCAGCAGCTTAGACGGGCATATTGAAGAGACCCGGTACTTC. This encodes CASSLDGHIEETRYF. The full variable domain, with the rest looked up from reference TRBV7-9 and TRBJ2-5, is DTGVSQNPRHKITKRGQNVTFRCDPISEHNRLYWYRQTLGQGPEFLTYFQNEAQLEKSRLLSDRFSAERPKGSFSTLEIQRTEQGDSAMYLCASSLDGHIEETRYFGPGTRLLVL.

At least ten counts were recorded for this clonotype. The V gene is TRBV9, the J gene TRBJ2-7; TRBD1 aligns across 7 bases. With V trimmed by 4 bases and J by 2 bases, 6 bases remained unmatched. CDR3 length: 14 amino acids. The germline CDR1 and CDR2 sequences are SGDLS and YYNGEE. The CDR3 DNA sequence: TGTGCCAGCAGCCTCACCGGGACAGCCTACGAGCAGTACTTC. Translating it yields CASSLTGTAYEQYF.

This chain joins TRBV11-2 and TRBJ1-4; possibly TRBD1 for D (5 bases). V was pared by 5 bases and J by 7 bases, with 20 bases between. Germline V gene data show CDR1 as SGHAT and CDR2 as FQNNGV. The CDR3 is 16 residues long. The CDR3 DNA reads as TGTGCCAGCAGCGGCCTAATCGGGACGAGTGGTGAAAAACTGTTTTTT. Protein product: CASSGLIGTSGEKLFF. The variable domain in full, completed from reference TRBV11-2 and TRBJ1-4, reads EAGVAQSPRYKIIEKRQSVAFWCNPISGHATLYWYQQILGQGPKLLIQFQNNGVVDDSQLPKDRFSAERLKGVDSTLKIQPAKLEDSAVYLCASSGLIGTSGEKLFFGSGTQLSVL.

In its sample, this clonotype was seen many times. The rearrangement links TRBV20-1 to TRBJ2-2; D assignment may be TRBD1 or TRBD2 (5 bases each). Germline V gene sequence: CDR1 DFQATT, CDR2 SNEGSKA (reference sequence). Trimming stripped 1 base from V and 4 bases from J, with 13 bases between. This CDR3 contains 15 residues. The CDR3 sequence is CSARGLPGPTGELFF. The CDR3, as DNA: TGCAGTGCTAGAGGGTTACCGGGACCCACCGGGGAGCTGTTTTTT.